The 26 T cell receptor beta chains below were found in one sample sequenced in a study of post-analysis software for immune sequencing data. Regarding the study as a whole: Comparison of patients with controls showed five TRBV segments more frequent in patients, TRBV5-6, TRBV5-1 and TRBV20-1 among them.

For these receptors, no antigen is known. Unique molecular identifiers tagged the TCR beta cDNA libraries. Each CDR3 protein gets one entry after TCRdb re-called the PCR reads with MiXCR. The data hold about 770,000 distinct CDR3 sequences, with approximately 44% observed a single time. What was sequenced was blood. These receptors originate from a girl aged 5 to 17 with multiple sclerosis.

The CDR3 nucleotides read TGTGCCACCAGTGGAGGACCCCCGAACTCTGGAAACACCATATATTTT. Its protein is CATSGGPPNSGNTIYF. V and J are TRBV24-1 and TRBJ1-3; D gene ambiguous. Deletions cut 5 bases from V and 0 bases from J, with 13 bases between. The germline V gene encodes CDR1 KGHDR and CDR2 SFDVKD. This CDR3 region has 16 residues.

This clonotype appeared a few times. The chain carries TRBV12-3 or TRBV12-4 and TRBJ1-1; TRBD1 might be the D (5 bases). The CDR3 runs 13 residues. Trimming removed 4 bases at V and 3 bases at J, with 9 bases between. Here the CDR3 reads CASSSGGDTEAFF. The CDR3 DNA sequence: TGTGCCAGCAGTTCGGGGGGGGACACTGAAGCTTTCTTT.

This chain uses TRBV7-8 with TRBJ1-1, with no clear D. Germline V gene sequence: CDR1 SGHVS, CDR2 FQNEAQ. The CDR3 runs 14 residues. Between the trimmed V and J ends, which lost 2 bases and 1 base, there was a span of 8 bases. CDR3 DNA: TGTGCCAGCAGCTTACCATCAGCGAACACTGAAGCTTTCTTT. Amino acids: CASSLPSANTEAFF.

The rearrangement links TRBV12-3 or TRBV12-4 to TRBJ2-1, with TRBD1 identical over 8 bases. With V trimmed by 4 bases and J by 4 bases, 3 bases remained unmatched. The CDR3 sequence is 14 residues long. For the CDR3, the DNA is TGTGCCAGCAGTTCCGGGACAGGATACAATGAGCAGTTCTTC. Translation gives CASSSGTGYNEQFF.

V is TRBV29-1 and J is TRBJ1-2; D call uncertain. The germline gives CDR1 SQVTM, CDR2 ANQGSEA. CDR3 length: 15 amino acids. Trimming left V 6 bases short and J 0 bases short, with 17 bases between. CDR3 protein: CSVSLGFGTNYGYTF. The CDR3 coding sequence is TGCAGCGTCTCACTAGGCTTCGGTACTAACTATGGCTACACCTTC.

The V gene is TRBV7-9, the J gene TRBJ2-1; perhaps TRBD2 as D (5 bases). The CDR3 spans 15 residues. V was cut by 5 bases and J by 7 bases, with 18 bases left in between. Germline V gene sequence: CDR1 SEHNR, CDR2 FQNEAQ (reference sequence). The CDR3 reads CASSPGREGRNEQFF. CDR3 coding DNA: TGTGCCAGCAGCCCCGGCCGGGAAGGTCGGAATGAGCAGTTCTTC.

V usage is TRBV9 and J usage is TRBJ2-1, with D possibly being TRBD1 or TRBD2 (6 bases each). This CDR3 has 17 residues. Germline V gene sequence: CDR1 SGDLS, CDR2 YYNGEE. The germline V and J ends were trimmed by 0 bases and 8 bases, with 21 bases remaining between them. The CDR3 nucleotides are TGTGCCAGCAGCGTAGAGGGGGTTGCGCGGGATAGCCATGAGCAGTTCTTC. It is translated as CASSVEGVARDSHEQFF.

This clonotype was picked up a small number of times. The chain uses TRBV7-3 and TRBJ2-2, with 12 bases lining up with TRBD2. The V and J ends lost 4 bases and 3 bases, in that order; junction bases with no gene match: 3. Germline V CDR1 and CDR2: SGHTA, FQGTGA. CDR3 length: 16 residues. The CDR3 sequence is CASSSLAGGYTGELFF. CDR3 bases: TGTGCCAGCAGCTCACTAGCGGGAGGATACACCGGGGAGCTGTTTTTT.

This clonotype was counted between two and nine times. This chain joins TRBV19 and TRBJ1-2; TRBD1 matches at 8 bases. Per the germline V gene, CDR1 is LNHDA and CDR2 is SQIVND (reference sequence). This CDR3 contains 13 residues. Trimming took 6 bases from V and 4 from J; bases not matched to a gene: 4. CDR3 sequence reads: CASRPGTGYGYTF. CDR3 bases: TGTGCCAGTAGGCCCGGGACAGGCTATGGCTACACCTTC.

This chain uses TRBV29-1 with TRBJ2-4; 7 bases line up with TRBD1. V shed 7 bases and J 13 bases; nucleotides not matched to a gene: 19. The CDR3 runs to 14 residues. Germline loops: CDR1 SQVTM, CDR2 ANQGSEA. The CDR3 spells CSAYGQAAYNEQYF. CDR3 coding DNA: TGCAGCGCTTACGGACAGGCGGCCTACAATGAGCAGTACTTC.

This clonotype was counted a few times. The J gene is TRBJ2-6, the V gene TRBV12-3 or TRBV12-4, with TRBD1 identical over 8 bases. Trimming removed 2 bases from V and 0 bases from J; junction bases left unmatched: 12. This CDR3 spans 20 amino acids. CDR3 residues: CASSLIRTGSFPSGANVLTF. The CDR3 nucleotides read TGTGCCAGCAGTTTAATCAGGACAGGGTCCTTCCCCTCTGGGGCCAACGTCCTGACTTTC.

V is TRBV15 and J is TRBJ2-5, with TRBD2 matching over 10 bases. Trimming took 3 bases from V and 5 from J; bases not matched to a gene: 3. The CDR3 contains 14 residues. Germline CDR1 LNHNV, CDR2 YYDKDF (reference sequence). The DNA for the CDR3 is TGTGCCACCAGCAGGCTAGCGGGAGCTGAGACCCAGTACTTC. Translating gives CATSRLAGAETQYF.

There are a few counts of this clonotype. This chain links TRBV4-2 with TRBJ2-7; 7 bases are shared with TRBD2. Germline V gene lookup returns CDR1 LGHNA and CDR2 YNFKEQ. This CDR3 comprises 14 residues. V lost 4 bases and J lost 6; bases outside the gene matches: 9. The CDR3 is CASSRYMGGVEQYF. CDR3 nucleotide sequence: TGTGCCAGCAGCCGCTACATGGGAGGGGTCGAGCAGTACTTC.

The chain employs TRBV10-2 and TRBJ2-5, with a possible D match to TRBD2 (5 bases). The CDR3 loop spans 16 amino acids. The V end was cut by 4 bases, the J end by 5 bases, with 20 bases between. Germline V gene lookup returns CDR1 WSHSY and CDR2 SAAADI. CDR3 sequence (DNA): TGCGCCAGCAGTGGGGCCCAGGATGACTGGGAGGAGACCCAGTACTTC. Protein: CASSGAQDDWEETQYF.

The gene calls are TRBV7-8 and TRBJ2-5, with 11 bases lining up with TRBD2. After removal of 5 bases from V and 11 bases from J, the junction contained 16 bases not matched to a gene. This CDR3 is 16 amino acids long. Germline CDR1 reads SGHVS; CDR2 reads FQNEAQ. In nucleotides, the CDR3 is TGTGCCAGCAGCCCGAGACTAGCGGGAATCTACAATGAGCAGTACTTC. Translation gives CASSPRLAGIYNEQYF.

V is TRBV3-1 and J is TRBJ2-7, with TRBD1 matching over 7 bases. Per germline, CDR1 LGHDT and CDR2 YNNKEL (reference sequence). The CDR3 totals 16 residues. The V and J ends lost 0 bases and 5 bases, in that order; junction bases with no gene match: 10. CDR3 DNA: TGTGCCAGCAGCCAAGAATGGAGACAGGGTGTGGACGAGCAGTACTTC. Amino acids: CASSQEWRQGVDEQYF.

V gene TRBV5-1 combines with J gene TRBJ1-5, with TRBD1 matching 7 bases. The V gene end was trimmed by 0 bases and the J gene end by 2 bases; junction bases not matched to a gene: 5. Germline CDR1 reads SGHRS; CDR2 reads YFSETQ. The CDR3 covers 16 residues. The CDR3 nucleotides read TGCGCCAGCAGCTTGGGGCACAGGGGTGGCAATCAGCCCCAGCATTTT. This sequence encodes CASSLGHRGGNQPQHF.

The chain links TRBV11-2 to TRBJ2-4; 9 positions match TRBD1. The CDR3 loop spans 16 amino acids. Germline CDR1 is SGHAT and CDR2 is FQNNGV. V dropped 1 base and J dropped 9; count of bases not matched to a gene: 10. Written as DNA, the CDR3 is TGTGCCAGCAGCTTAGCGGACACGGGACAGGGAGGCATTCAGTACTTC. The encoded protein is CASSLADTGQGGIQYF.

This chain uses TRBV5-6 with TRBJ2-7; TRBD1 matches at 9 bases. Trimming took 2 bases from V and 6 from J; bases not matched to a gene: 12. This CDR3 contains 16 residues. Germline CDR1 SGHDT, CDR2 YYEEEE. DNA of the CDR3: TGTGCCAGCAGCTTTACCGGGACAGGGTATTTGGGCGAGCAGTACTTC. It specifies CASSFTGTGYLGEQYF.

Points on this clonotype: At one end the junction does not follow the germline gene, possibly because of a read error. This sequence joins TRBV5-7 and TRBJ2-5; D gene unclear. TRBV5-7 is recorded as an ORF, its role being uncertain. The CDR3 sequence is 13 residues long. The CDR3 DNA reads as TGTGCCGGCAGCTTCGGCAGAAAAGAGACCCAGTACTTC. This codes for CAGSFGRKETQYF.

A few counts support this clonotype. The chain joins TRBV6-5 to TRBJ2-3; 8 nucleotides line up with TRBD2. Germline trimming cut 0 bases from V and 1 base from J; bases unmatched to any gene: 6. The CDR3 is 17 residues long. The germline V gene has CDR1 MNHEY and CDR2 SVGAGI. The CDR3 reads CASSYSASGSGTDTQYF. The CDR3 bases are TGTGCCAGCAGTTACTCGGCGAGCGGGAGTGGCACAGATACGCAGTATTTT.

This clonotype has just one count. The gene calls are TRBV7-9 and TRBJ1-1; D perhaps matches TRBD1 (6 bases). The CDR3 covers 13 residues. CDR1 and CDR2 (germline): SEHNR, FQNEAQ (reference sequence). V gave up 6 bases and J gave up 6 bases, with 14 bases separating them. The CDR3 bases are TGTGCCAGCAGGGAGGACAGCGTGGCTGAAGCTTTCTTT. This translates into CASREDSVAEAFF.

The chain uses TRBV9 and TRBJ1-1, with D possibly matching TRBD1 (5 bases). Per the germline V gene, CDR1 is SGDLS and CDR2 is YYNGEE. This CDR3 comprises 13 residues. Trimming took 3 bases from V and 4 from J, leaving 10 bases between them. The DNA of the CDR3 is TGTGCCAGCAGCGCCATGGGGACCACTGAAGCTTTCTTT. Its translation: CASSAMGTTEAFF.

This clonotype was seen a handful of times. V gene TRBV9 combines with J gene TRBJ2-7, with 7 bases fitting TRBD1. CDR3 length: 15 residues. With V trimmed by 0 bases and J by 0 bases, 3 bases remained unmatched. CDR1 is SGDLS, CDR2 YYNGEE, per germline. The CDR3 spells CASSVGGDSSYEQYF. CDR3 in DNA: TGTGCCAGCAGCGTAGGAGGGGACAGCTCCTACGAGCAGTACTTC.

CDR3 sequence (DNA): TGCAGTGCTAGAGATCGACGGAGTACAAACGCCTACGAGCAGTACTTC. Protein sequence: CSARDRRSTNAYEQYF. The chain is built from TRBV20-1 and TRBJ2-4; no clear D. The DNA end favors TRBJ2-7, so the J call may be wrong. The CDR3 is 16 amino acids. From germline, CDR1 is DFQATT and CDR2 SNEGSKA (reference sequence).

This clonotype was found a few times. J is TRBJ1-2 and V is TRBV29-1; the D is unclear. Germline V CDR1 and CDR2: SQVTM, ANQGSEA. The V gene lost 3 bases and the J gene lost 6 bases, with 11 bases spanning the gap. The CDR3 loop spans 12 amino acids. CDR3 sequence (DNA): TGCAGCGTTGAGGGTCACAACGATGGCTACACCTTC. It encodes CSVEGHNDGYTF.